The clone carrying this T cell receptor (beta chain) was detected once. Its specificity is not known. This record comes from a study of T cells in localized non-small cell lung cancer. Broader study findings: Uninvolved nearby lung showed the greatest T cell clonality, exceeding that found in tumor. Median detection of top 100 tumor clones in adjacent lung was around 59 clones. A higher density of T cells in blood coincided with extended overall survival.

Germline CDR1 and CDR2: SQVTM and ANQGSEA. The CDR3 runs 11 residues. Trimming removed 7 bases at V and 2 bases at J, with 8 bases between. Method: immunoSEQ multiplex PCR; TCRdb's copy keeps in-frame clones and lacks some. The data show 50,000 or so clones, over 80% seen once. V usage is TRBV29-1 and J usage is TRBJ1-2; D gene uncertain. Sequencing used peripheral blood, obtained before any cancer treatment. This clonotype originated in a female donor older than 55 with stage II squamous cell lung carcinoma. The chain's CDR3 is CSAGINYGYTF. The CDR3 DNA reads TGCAGCGCCGGGATCAACTATGGCTACACCTTC.